Each of the 29 T cell receptor beta chains below was sequenced from the same sample in a study of shared clonotypes between healthy human individuals. The assay was immunoSEQ multiplex PCR, and TCRdb's table has in-frame clones only and misses some. The table includes millions of clones, around 95% detected once. The sample comprised naive CD4+ T cells sorted from blood. As to subset: CD45RA+ positively selected. Source of these receptors: a young man in good health.

This chain uses TRBV2 with TRBJ1-5; 7 nucleotides line up with TRBD1. CDR1 and CDR2 (germline): SNHLY, FYNNEI. J gave up 3 bases and V 7 bases, and 9 bases lay outside the gene matches. The CDR3 contains 15 residues. CDR3 amino acids: CASKGQLFFNQPQHF. As DNA, the CDR3 is TGTGCCAGCAAGGGACAGCTCTTTTTCAATCAGCCCCAGCATTTT. The entire variable domain, with the rest obtained from reference TRBV2 and TRBJ1-5, is as follows: EPEVTQTPSHQVTQMGQEVILRCVPISNHLYFYWYRQILGQKVEFLVSFYNNEISEKSEIFDDQFSVERPDGSNFTLKIRSTKLEDSAMYFCASKGQLFFNQPQHFGDGTRLSIL.

This clone was seen once. The chain combines TRBV11-3 with TRBJ2-7; the D gene is possibly TRBD1 (8 bases). This CDR3 has 14 amino acids. Germline loops: CDR1 SGHNT, CDR2 YENEEA. The V end was cut by 8 bases, the J end by 6 bases, with 20 bases between. The CDR3 here is CASGRDRTSVEQYF. The DNA for the CDR3 is TGTGCCAGCGGGAGGGACAGGACCTCAGTCGAGCAGTACTTC.

The gene calls are TRBV6-6 and TRBJ1-5; D is unresolved. Trimming stripped 4 bases from V and 7 bases from J, with 8 bases between. Germline lookup yields CDR1 MNHNY and CDR2 SVGAGI (reference sequence). The CDR3 contains 12 residues. As DNA, the CDR3 is TGTGCCAGCAGTTTGTATGAGCAGCCCCAGCATTTT. It yields the protein CASSLYEQPQHF.

The V and J genes are TRBV11-2 and TRBJ1-2; no firm D call. V was pared by 6 bases and J by 4 bases, with 12 bases between. This CDR3 is built from 13 residues. Germline CDR1 is SGHAT and CDR2 is FQNNGV. The CDR3 DNA is TGTGCCAGCAGTTCCGACGGTCCCTATGGCTACACCTTC. Amino acid sequence: CASSSDGPYGYTF.

V gene TRBV2 combines with J gene TRBJ1-6; the D is unclear. With 0 bases removed from V and 6 bases from J, the gap between germline ends came to 6 bases. The germline V gene encodes CDR1 SNHLY and CDR2 FYNNEI. This CDR3 is 14 amino acids long. CDR3 bases: TGTGCCAGCAGTGAAGCCCGGTTTAATTCACCCCTCCACTTT. Protein product: CASSEARFNSPLHF.

The CDR3 region has the DNA TGTGCCAGCAGTTCCGGGACTAGCGTTGACTACGAGCAGTACTTC. It specifies CASSSGTSVDYEQYF. The rearrangement uses TRBV5-4 and TRBJ2-7; TRBD2 matches 10 bases. The germline gives CDR1 SGHNT, CDR2 YYREEE (reference sequence). The CDR3 has 15 residues. The V segment lost 5 bases and the J segment 3 bases; nucleotides outside the gene matches: 8.

V gene TRBV6-5 combines with J gene TRBJ2-7, with D tentatively TRBD1 or TRBD2 (6 bases each). Germline V CDR1 and CDR2: MNHEY, SVGAGI. The CDR3 has 13 residues. V was clipped by 7 bases and J by 3 bases, with 13 bases between them. Written as DNA, the CDR3 is TGTGCCAGCACCGGCGGGACATTCTACGAGCAGTACTTC. It yields the protein CASTGGTFYEQYF.

This clone is a singleton in its sample. The chain couples TRBV6-4 to TRBJ2-1; weak D call: TRBD2 (5 bases). CDR3 length: 14 residues. Per the germline V gene, CDR1 is MRHNA and CDR2 is SNTAGT. The ends were cut back, 2 bases at V and 7 bases at J, with 12 bases in the middle. CDR3 amino acids: CASSDELGPNEQFF. CDR3 DNA sequence: TGTGCCAGCAGTGACGAACTAGGCCCTAATGAGCAGTTCTTC.

The DNA of the CDR3 is TGTGCCAGCAGTCCTCTAGCGGGGGCACAAGAGACCCAGTACTTC. Translation: CASSPLAGAQETQYF. The J gene is TRBJ2-5, the V gene TRBV6-5; TRBD2 matches at 10 bases. Germline CDR1 reads MNHEY; CDR2 reads SVGAGI. This CDR3 has 15 amino acids. The V and J ends lost 5 bases and 2 bases, in that order; junction bases with no gene match: 5.

The rearrangement uses TRBV19 and TRBJ2-3, with TRBD1 matching 10 bases. Germline CDR1 reads LNHDA; CDR2 reads SQIVND (reference sequence). The V gene end was trimmed by 3 bases and the J gene end by 3 bases; junction bases not matched to a gene: 3. The CDR3 runs 15 residues. The CDR3 sequence: CASSIGDRGTDTQYF. The CDR3 bases are TGTGCCAGTAGTATCGGGGACAGGGGTACAGATACGCAGTATTTT.

The CDR3 DNA follows: TGTGCCAGCAGCTCCGGACTAGCGGGAGAAGATACGCAGTATTTT. Its protein product is CASSSGLAGEDTQYF. The V and J genes are TRBV7-2 and TRBJ2-3; TRBD2 aligns across 13 bases. V lost 4 bases and J lost 5; bases outside the gene matches: 3. This CDR3 has 15 amino acids. From germline, CDR1 is SGHTA and CDR2 FQGNSA.

The gene calls are TRBV6-5 and TRBJ1-1; tentative D call: TRBD1 (5 bases). The V end was cut by 0 bases, the J end by 1 base, with 9 bases between. The CDR3 spans 15 residues. Germline V CDR1 and CDR2: MNHEY, SVGAGI. The CDR3 loop is CASSYSKRGNTEAFF. The CDR3 nucleotides are TGTGCCAGCAGTTACTCGAAGAGGGGGAACACTGAAGCTTTCTTT.

V and J are TRBV4-1 and TRBJ2-4; 8 positions agree with TRBD2. J was trimmed by 3 bases and V by 1 base; bases with no gene match: 8. This CDR3 is 17 amino acids long. The germline gives CDR1 MGHRA, CDR2 YSYEKL. The CDR3 region is CASSQAGTREGKNIQYF. CDR3 bases: TGCGCCAGCAGCCAAGCCGGGACTAGGGAGGGCAAAAACATTCAGTACTTC.

Comment on this clone: The same CDR3 can be traced to other DNA sequences in this sample. This chain connects TRBV7-9 to TRBJ1-4, with D unclear. The CDR3 totals 11 residues. V was trimmed by 5 bases and J by 8 bases, leaving 6 bases between them. The germline V gene has CDR1 SEHNR and CDR2 FQNEAQ (reference sequence). Here the CDR3 DNA reads TGTGCCAGCAGCCCCTTGGAAAAACTGTTTTTT. This codes for CASSPLEKLFF.

This clone was counted a single time. The chain joins TRBV4-1 to TRBJ2-2, with 7 bases identical to TRBD2. In germline, CDR1 is MGHRA, CDR2 YSYEKL. The length of the CDR3 is 16 residues. Trimming at V came to 5 bases and at J to 2 bases, leaving 8 bases not matched to a gene. As DNA, the CDR3 is TGCGCCAGCAGCTTTCTAGCGGTTCAAAACACCGGGGAGCTGTTTTTT. Its translation: CASSFLAVQNTGELFF.

The chain joins TRBV11-2 to TRBJ2-3; D unclear. Trimming shortened V by 5 bases and J by 0 bases, and 12 bases separated the two germline ends. The germline CDR1 and CDR2 sequences are SGHAT and FQNNGV. The CDR3 contains 15 residues. The CDR3: CASSPKAASTDTQYF. In DNA form, the CDR3 reads TGTGCCAGCAGCCCCAAGGCGGCTAGCACAGATACGCAGTATTTT.

As for this clone: This sample includes further DNA sequences coding for the same CDR3. This rearrangement joins TRBV28 to TRBJ2-2; no reliable D call. This CDR3 has 12 residues. CDR1 and CDR2 from the germline V gene are MDHEN and SYDVKM. Deletions cut 2 bases from V and 5 bases from J, with 3 bases between. The CDR3 DNA sequence: TGTGCCAGCAGTTTACTGACCGGGGAGCTGTTTTTT. Translated, it gives CASSLLTGELFF.

The V and J genes are TRBV10-1 and TRBJ2-5; 7 bases are a match to TRBD1. This CDR3 region has 15 residues. CDR1 and CDR2 from the germline V gene are WNHNN and SYGVQD (reference sequence). V lost 7 bases, J lost 2 bases, and 10 bases stayed unmatched. The CDR3 bases are TGCGCCAGCAACGCGACAGGGCGAGGGCAAGAGACCCAGTACTTC. Its translation is CASNATGRGQETQYF.

The J gene is TRBJ2-5, the V gene TRBV5-1; 9 bases agree with TRBD2. This CDR3 has 14 residues. CDR1 and CDR2 (germline): SGHRS, YFSETQ. V shed 2 bases, J shed 3 bases, and the junction held 2 bases outside the gene matches. The CDR3 sequence: CASSFVAGEETQYF. The CDR3 DNA reads TGCGCCAGCAGCTTTGTAGCGGGAGAAGAGACCCAGTACTTC. Variable domain in full (rest from reference TRBV5-1 and TRBJ2-5): KAGVTQTPRYLIKTRGQQVTLSCSPISGHRSVSWYQQTPGQGLQFLFEYFSETQRNKGNFPGRFSGRQFSNSRSEMNVSTLELGDSALYLCASSFVAGEETQYFGPGTRLLVL.

The gene calls are TRBV6-1 and TRBJ2-5; 16 bases line up with TRBD2. V shed 4 bases, J shed 4 bases, and the junction held 6 bases outside the gene matches. Per germline, CDR1 MNHNS and CDR2 SASEGT. This CDR3 spans 17 amino acids. This chain's CDR3 is CASSARGLAGGRETQYF. CDR3 bases: TGTGCCAGCAGTGCCCGGGGACTAGCGGGAGGGAGAGAGACCCAGTACTTC.

This clone was recorded once. CDR3 amino acids: CASSVAPYYDEQYF. As DNA, the CDR3 is TGTGCCAGCAGCGTAGCCCCCTACTACGACGAGCAGTACTTC. The chain has TRBV9 and TRBJ2-7, with unresolved D. The germline V gene has CDR1 SGDLS and CDR2 YYNGEE. The CDR3 is 14 amino acids. Trimming pared 0 bases from V and 5 bases from J, leaving 12 bases between. Variable domain in full (rest from reference TRBV9 and TRBJ2-7): DSGVTQTPKHLITATGQRVTLRCSPRSGDLSVYWYQQSLDQGLQFLIQYYNGEERAKGNILERFSAQQFPDLHSELNLSSLELGDSALYFCASSVAPYYDEQYFGPGTRLTVT.

The rearrangement links TRBV11-2 to TRBJ2-3, with D perhaps TRBD1 (6 bases). The CDR3 sequence is 15 residues long. Between the trimmed V and J ends, which lost 5 bases and 6 bases, there was a span of 18 bases. CDR1 is SGHAT, CDR2 FQNNGV, per germline. In nucleotides, the CDR3 is TGTGCCAGCAGCCCGGACAGTTTTGGACCCGATACGCAGTATTTT. Its protein product is CASSPDSFGPDTQYF. Together with reference TRBV11-2 and TRBJ2-3, the CDR3 gives the full variable domain: EAGVAQSPRYKIIEKRQSVAFWCNPISGHATLYWYQQILGQGPKLLIQFQNNGVVDDSQLPKDRFSAERLKGVDSTLKIQPAKLEDSAVYLCASSPDSFGPDTQYFGPGTRLTVL.

V usage is TRBV10-3 and J usage is TRBJ2-7; 11 positions agree with TRBD1. The junction had 4 bases not matched to a gene; V was cut back by 11 bases and J by 4 bases. CDR3 length: 12 residues. Germline V CDR1 and CDR2: ENHRY, SYGVKD. CDR3 sequence (DNA): TGTGCCGCCGGGACAGGGGGATACGAGCAGTACTTC. As protein: CAAGTGGYEQYF.

This chain joins TRBV10-1 and TRBJ2-1, with a tentative D call TRBD1 (6 bases). Germline V CDR1 and CDR2: WNHNN, SYGVQD (reference sequence). The ends were cut back, 3 bases at V and 2 bases at J, with 11 bases in the middle. CDR3 length equals 15 residues. The CDR3 DNA follows: TGCGCCAGCAGTGATCAGGGGCCCCCCTACAATGAGCAGTTCTTC. The encoded protein is CASSDQGPPYNEQFF.

J is TRBJ2-1 and V is TRBV6-4; 12 bases are a match to TRBD1. The CDR3 is 13 amino acids. After removal of 4 bases from V and 12 bases from J, the junction contained 4 bases not matched to a gene. Germline V lookup: CDR1 MRHNA, CDR2 SNTAGT. The CDR3 here is CASSGDRGRGQFF. In DNA form, the CDR3 reads TGTGCCAGCAGTGGGGACAGGGGGCGAGGGCAGTTCTTC.

This clone appeared a few times. This chain uses TRBV5-1 with TRBJ2-7; D gene ambiguous. The V end was cut by 5 bases, the J end by 0 bases, with 15 bases between. Germline lookup yields CDR1 SGHRS and CDR2 YFSETQ. This CDR3 has 15 residues. The DNA for the CDR3 is TGCGCCAGCAGGGTACAGCAGCTTTCCTCCTACGAGCAGTACTTC. It specifies CASRVQQLSSYEQYF.

The chain links TRBV5-1 to TRBJ2-3; the D is unclear. Trimming removed 0 bases from V and 4 bases from J, with 6 bases in between. Germline V gene lookup returns CDR1 SGHRS and CDR2 YFSETQ. The CDR3 sequence is 13 residues long. The CDR3, as DNA: TGCGCCAGCAGCTTGGGGTGGGCAGATACGCAGTATTTT. This sequence encodes CASSLGWADTQYF.

This rearrangement joins TRBV18 to TRBJ2-1; 10 bases fit TRBD2. Per the germline V gene, CDR1 is KGHSH and CDR2 is LQKENI. This CDR3 is 15 amino acids long. V shed 0 bases, J shed 6 bases, and the junction held 2 bases outside the gene matches. The CDR3 spells CASSPPASGGNEQFF. In DNA, the CDR3 is TGTGCCAGCTCACCACCGGCTAGCGGGGGCAATGAGCAGTTCTTC. Supplemented by reference TRBV18 and TRBJ2-1, the full variable domain reads NAGVMQNPRHLVRRRGQEARLRCSPMKGHSHVYWYRQLPEEGLKFMVYLQKENIIDESGMPKERFSAEFPKEGPSILRIQQVVRGDSAAYFCASSPPASGGNEQFFGPGTRLTVL.

The chain has TRBV7-2 and TRBJ2-3; TRBD2 matches at 7 bases. Germline V gene data show CDR1 as SGHTA and CDR2 as FQGNSA. This CDR3 region has 15 residues. Trimming removed 1 base from V and 3 bases from J; junction bases left unmatched: 4. CDR3 loop: CASSLDSGPTDTQYF. The CDR3 DNA reads as TGTGCCAGCAGCTTAGATAGCGGGCCGACAGATACGCAGTATTTT.